The rows below give T cell receptor beta chains drawn from one sample of a study of blood T cell repertoires in COVID-19. TCRdb's copy holds only in-frame clones and misses some; the assay was immunoSEQ multiplex PCR. Seen here are some 74,000 clones, about 80% observed once, and the top ten hold 40% to 45%. The sample comprised peripheral blood. All receptors come from a man at least 80 years old with acute or convalescent COVID-19. The CDR3 runs from the conserved cysteine through the conserved F or W. A D gene is named only where the DNA matches it firmly. Clone size is stated in some rows and not others, as once, few, many or a class when expanded.

TRBV7-2	TRBJ2-3	NA	14	NA	CASSLVPQTDTQYF	TGTGCCAGCAGCTTAGTCCCCCAAACAGATACGCAGTATTTT
TRBV6-5	TRBJ2-7	NA	15	NA	CASSYSGGRNYEQYF	TGTGCCAGCAGTTACTCTGGGGGCCGCAACTACGAGCAGTACTTC
TRBV14	TRBJ2-2	NA	14	NA	CASSQGQWAGELFF	TGTGCCAGCAGCCAAGGACAGTGGGCCGGGGAGCTGTTTTTT
TRBV7-9	TRBJ1-2	NA	15	NA	CASSFMALANYGYTF	TGTGCCAGCAGCTTTATGGCTCTAGCTAACTATGGCTACACCTTC
TRBV27	TRBJ2-3	TRBD1	15	NA	CASTIGTGGLDTQYF	TGTGCCAGCACTATCGGGACAGGGGGGCTAGATACGCAGTATTTT
TRBV6-4	TRBJ1-1	NA	14	NA	CASSDSNRPTEAFF	TGTGCCAGCAGTGACTCGAACAGGCCCACTGAAGCTTTCTTT
TRBV29-1	TRBJ2-2	NA	13	NA	CSVAAGPAGELFF	TGCAGCGTTGCGGCAGGTCCAGCCGGGGAGCTGTTTTTT
TRBV27	TRBJ1-3	NA	15	NA	CASSRQANSGNTIYF	TGTGCCAGCAGTCGACAGGCGAACTCTGGAAACACCATATATTTT
TRBV6-5	TRBJ1-5	NA	13	NA	CASSSAGNQPQHF	TGTGCCAGCAGTTCCGCGGGGAATCAGCCCCAGCATTTT
TRBV6-5	TRBJ1-2	NA	14	NA	CASSTPGLHYGYTF	TGTGCCAGCAGTACACCGGGACTTCACTATGGCTACACCTTC
TRBV6-5	TRBJ1-5	TRBD1	12	few	CARTGGNQPQHF	TGTGCCAGAACAGGGGGCAATCAGCCCCAGCATTTT
TRBV7-2	TRBJ1-5	TRBD1	17	once	CASSPGSGTGGNQPQHF	TGTGCCAGCAGCCCAGGATCCGGGACAGGGGGAAATCAGCCCCAGCATTTT
TRBV28	TRBJ1-5	NA	16	NA	CASSQSSFAGHQPQHF	TGTGCCAGCAGTCAAAGTTCGTTCGCGGGGCATCAGCCCCAGCATTTT
TRBV29-1	TRBJ2-3	TRBD2	14	NA	CSVVLGLHQDTQYF	TGCAGCGTTGTTTTGGGACTACACCAAGATACGCAGTATTTT
TRBV15	TRBJ2-6	NA	17	NA	CATSRGQSRPGANVLTF	TGTGCCACCAGCAGAGGACAGTCACGCCCCGGGGCCAACGTCCTGACTTTC
TRBV5-1	TRBJ2-7	NA	14	few	CASSLGAVSYEQYF	TGCGCCAGCAGCTTGGGGGCAGTATCCTACGAGCAGTACTTC
TRBV24-1	TRBJ1-5	NA	13	NA	CATSSGANQPQHF	TGTGCCACCAGTTCAGGGGCCAATCAGCCCCAGCATTTT
TRBV2	TRBJ2-2	NA	15	NA	CASRGSTGVTGELFF	TGTGCCAGCCGCGGATCCACAGGAGTGACCGGGGAGCTGTTTTTT
TRBV6-4	TRBJ1-1	TRBD1	15	NA	CASSPGQGSNTEAFF	TGTGCCAGCAGTCCCGGACAGGGGTCGAACACTGAAGCTTTCTTT
TRBV1	TRBJ2-7	NA	15	NA	CTSSQLGVRTGEQYF	TGCACCAGCAGCCAGCTGGGGGTAAGAACAGGGGAGCAGTACTTC
TRBV5-1	TRBJ1-1	NA	16	few	CASSLRGGSGNTEAFF	TGCGCCAGCAGCTTAAGGGGAGGGTCAGGGAACACTGAAGCTTTCTTT
TRBV18	TRBJ2-5	NA	14	NA	CASSPGTWKETQYF	TGTGCCAGCTCGCCCGGGACTTGGAAAGAGACCCAGTACTTC
TRBV18	TRBJ1-3	NA	15	NA	CASSPRGGDGNTIYF	TGTGCCAGCTCACCACGGGGAGGGGACGGAAACACCATATATTTT
TRBV9	TRBJ2-2	TRBD1	15	NA	CASRAGQGDIGELFF	TGTGCCAGCAGGGCGGGACAGGGGGATATCGGGGAGCTGTTTTTT
TRBV29-1	TRBJ1-1	NA	12	many	CSAQQGRTEAFF	TGCAGCGCACAACAGGGACGGACTGAAGCTTTCTTT
TRBV11-2	TRBJ1-2	NA	11	once	CASSRGYGYTF	TGTGCCAGCAGCAGAGGATATGGCTACACCTTC
TRBV4-1	TRBJ1-3	NA	15	few	CASSRGQGFGNTIYF	TGCGCCAGCAGCAGGGGACAAGGGTTCGGAAACACCATATATTTT
TRBV5-1	TRBJ2-7	NA	14	NA	CASSLTQGGYEQYF	TGCGCCAGCAGCTTGACACAGGGCGGCTACGAGCAGTACTTC
TRBV7-6	TRBJ2-7	TRBD1	15	once	CASSQDRGLPHEQYF	TGTGCCAGCAGCCAAGACAGGGGTCTCCCCCACGAGCAGTACTTC
TRBV4-1	TRBJ2-2	TRBD1	18	NA	CASGTGTGNPLRHGELFF	TGCGCCAGCGGTACCGGGACAGGAAACCCTCTTCGGCACGGGGAGCTGTTTTTT
TRBV19	TRBJ2-1	NA	14	NA	CASRTGLAYNEQFF	TGTGCCAGTAGGACGGGACTGGCCTACAATGAGCAGTTCTTC
TRBV9	TRBJ2-3	TRBD2	22	NA	CASSVDGGVAGGQIPSTDTQYF	TGTGCCAGCAGCGTAGATGGGGGGGTAGCGGGAGGCCAAATACCTAGCACAGATACGCAGTATTTT
TRBV10-3	TRBJ2-3	TRBD1	19	NA	CAINLEAHSGGQGSDTQYF	TGTGCCATCAACCTCGAAGCTCACAGTGGGGGACAGGGGTCAGATACGCAGTATTTT
TRBV6-5	TRBJ2-7	TRBD1	15	NA	CASSYSGTGGYEQYF	TGTGCCAGCAGTTATTCCGGGACAGGGGGCTACGAGCAGTACTTC
TRBV4-3	TRBJ2-1	TRBD2	16	NA	CASSQDRGGAINEQFF	TGCGCCAGCAGCCAAGATCGCGGGGGGGCGATCAATGAGCAGTTCTTC
TRBV6-6	TRBJ2-7	NA	14	NA	CASSYGREHYEQYF	TGTGCCAGCAGTTACGGACGGGAGCACTACGAGCAGTACTTC
TRBV28	TRBJ2-7	NA	12	NA	CASSTDSLKQYF	TGTGCCAGCAGCACAGACAGTCTAAAGCAGTACTTC
TRBV28	TRBJ1-5	TRBD1	15	NA	CASSSPQGNGQPQHF	TGTGCCAGCAGTTCCCCACAGGGGAATGGGCAGCCCCAGCATTTT
TRBV5-4	TRBJ1-2	NA	14	NA	CASRRNIGSYGYTF	TGTGCCAGCAGGCGAAACATCGGGAGCTATGGCTACACCTTC
TRBV15	TRBJ2-6	NA	19	NA	CATSRDRPGINSGANVLTF	TGTGCCACCAGCAGAGATCGGCCAGGGATCAACTCTGGGGCCAACGTCCTGACTTTC
TRBV7-2	TRBJ1-2	NA	13	NA	CATAGQTNYGYTF	TGTGCCACCGCAGGGCAGACTAACTATGGCTACACCTTC
TRBV5-1	TRBJ2-1	TRBD1	16	NA	CASSLAPGTDYNEQFF	TGCGCCAGCAGCTTGGCCCCGGGGACAGATTACAATGAGCAGTTCTTC
TRBV29-1	TRBJ2-3	TRBD1	16	NA	CSVEGNTGGATDTQYF	TGCAGCGTTGAGGGGAACACAGGGGGCGCAACAGATACGCAGTATTTT
TRBV9	TRBJ1-2	TRBD1	15	medium-sized	CASTRGTGGGYGYTF	TGTGCCAGCACCAGAGGGACAGGGGGAGGATATGGCTACACCTTC
TRBV7-2	TRBJ1-5	NA	13	NA	CASSLTGNQPQHF	TGTGCCAGCAGCTTAACGGGCAATCAGCCCCAGCATTTT
TRBV28	TRBJ1-5	NA	11	once	CASRKGQPQHF	TGTGCCAGCAGAAAGGGGCAGCCCCAGCATTTT
TRBV4-1	TRBJ1-3	NA	16	NA	CASSQKEAGSGNTIYF	TGCGCCAGCAGCCAAAAAGAGGCGGGGTCTGGAAACACCATATATTTT
TRBV29-1	TRBJ1-3	NA	12	NA	CSVATGGNTIYF	TGCAGCGTTGCTACGGGAGGAAACACCATATATTTT
TRBV28	TRBJ1-1	NA	16	NA	CASSRGWQVLNTEAFF	TGTGCCAGCAGCCGAGGGTGGCAGGTTTTGAACACTGAAGCTTTCTTT
TRBV11-2	TRBJ2-5	NA	13	once	CASSLAYQETQYF	TGTGCCAGCAGCTTAGCATACCAAGAGACCCAGTACTTC
TRBV2	TRBJ2-1	TRBD2	16	NA	CASSELASGRPKEQFF	TGTGCCAGCAGTGAATTGGCTAGCGGGAGACCCAAAGAGCAGTTCTTC